What follows are 26 T cell receptor beta chains derived from one specimen sequenced in a study of regulatory T cells in long-lasting Graves disease. Arm-PCR with iRepertoire HTBI primers amplified the CDR3 regions for these TCR beta libraries. TCRdb re-called the multiplex PCR reads through MiXCR, storing one row per CDR3 protein. The sample has about 420,000 distinct CDR3 sequences; about a sixth are singletons. Time point: newly diagnosed GD, antithyroid drugs for less than 3 months. Generation of the TCR library employed RNA extracted from PBMCs. The same data also contributed to another study, on T cells in Graves' hyperthyroidism and ophthalmopathy.

The starting material was peripheral blood mononuclear cells (PBMCs), obtained at new diagnosis, from a patient treated with antithyroid drugs. All receptors come from a young woman with Graves disease.

Here the CDR3 DNA reads TGTGCCAGCAGCTTGGTGGTGGTCCGGGACAGCCCTAACTCTGGGGCCAACGTCCTGACTTTC. It yields the protein CASSLVVVRDSPNSGANVLTF. The chain links TRBV5-6 to TRBJ2-6, with 7 bases lining up with TRBD1. J was trimmed by 0 bases and V by 0 bases; bases with no gene match: 15. The length of the CDR3 is 21 residues. Germline V gene sequence: CDR1 SGHDT, CDR2 YYEEEE.

In its sample, this clonotype was seen many times. The chain employs TRBV11-2 and TRBJ1-1; 8 positions agree with TRBD1. The germline V gene encodes CDR1 SGHAT and CDR2 FQNNGV. The trim removed 1 base at V and 5 bases at J, leaving 6 bases unmatched. The CDR3 totals 15 residues. DNA of the CDR3: TGTGCCAGCAGCTTAGGGGCAGGGGGCCGGACTGAAGCTTTCTTT. As protein: CASSLGAGGRTEAFF.

This clonotype was observed many times. One end of the junction fails to match germline, which may point to a read error. The rearrangement joins TRBV12-3 or TRBV12-4 to TRBJ1-1; D remains ambiguous. There are 11 residues in the CDR3. The CDR3 bases are TGCGCCAGCAGCTTGGGCACTGAAGCTTTCTTT. This sequence encodes CASSLGTEAFF.

This clonotype has at least ten counts. The chain recombines TRBV18 with TRBJ2-3; TRBD2 aligns across 11 bases. With V trimmed by 6 bases and J by 0 bases, 5 bases remained unmatched. The germline gives CDR1 KGHSH, CDR2 LQKENI. The CDR3 loop spans 16 amino acids. CDR3 nucleotide sequence: TGTGCCAGCTCCCCTCTAGCGGGAGGCAGCACAGATACGCAGTATTTT. Translated: CASSPLAGGSTDTQYF.

This chain connects TRBV4-3 to TRBJ2-3, with 7 positions matching TRBD2. The V gene's germline CDR1 is LGHNA and CDR2 YSLEER. The ends lost 0 bases at V and 8 bases at J; junction bases unmatched: 5. This CDR3 spans 14 amino acids. In nucleotides, the CDR3 is TGCGCCAGCAGCCAAGACGTATCTAGCGGTACGCAGTATTTT. As protein: CASSQDVSSGTQYF.

There are a few counts of this clonotype. The V call is TRBV18, the J call TRBJ2-2; D unclear. The CDR3 spans 12 residues. Germline V gene lookup returns CDR1 KGHSH and CDR2 LQKENI. Trimming stripped 8 bases from V and 6 bases from J, with 10 bases between. The CDR3 spells CASPSLAGELFF. The CDR3 DNA sequence: TGTGCCAGCCCCTCCCTGGCCGGGGAGCTGTTTTTT.

With regard to this clonotype: A much larger clone lies one base from this, so it may be a read error. The chain links TRBV27 to TRBJ2-1; 8 bases match TRBD2. This CDR3 is built from 14 residues. Germline-derived CDR1 and CDR2 are MNHEY and SMNVEV (reference sequence). The CDR3 DNA follows: TGTGGCAGCAGTTTGCGGGAGGAAATTCATGAGCAGTTCTTC. This codes for CGSSLREEIHEQFF.

The chain joins TRBV6-9 to TRBJ2-1, with TRBD2 as a possible D gene (6 bases). Germline lookup yields CDR1 MNHGY and CDR2 SVAAGI. The CDR3 is 16 residues long. Trimming cost V 3 bases and J 5 bases, with 17 bases left between them. Written as DNA, the CDR3 is TGTGCCAGCAGTTACGATGGGGGGTCTCTTAACAATGAGCAGTTCTTC. Protein sequence: CASSYDGGSLNNEQFF.

This sequence joins TRBV24-1 and TRBJ2-1, with D perhaps matching TRBD1 (6 bases). Germline assignment: CDR1 KGHDR and CDR2 SFDVKD. This CDR3 is built from 12 residues. V was pared by 5 bases and J by 10 bases, with 11 bases between. Here the CDR3 reads CATSGGPREQFF. As DNA, the CDR3 is TGTGCCACCAGTGGGGGGCCTCGGGAGCAGTTCTTC.

The sample holds many counts of this clonotype. The chain combines TRBV6-9 with TRBJ2-5, with TRBD2 matching 13 bases. In germline, CDR1 is MNHGY, CDR2 SVAAGI. Trimming cost V 4 bases and J 5 bases; bases outside gene matches: 10. The CDR3 covers 17 residues. The CDR3 loop is CASSFGLAGVGGETQYF. CDR3 coding DNA: TGTGCCAGCAGTTTCGGACTAGCGGGAGTGGGGGGGGAGACCCAGTACTTC.

In its sample, this clonotype was seen many times. The J gene is TRBJ1-1, the V gene TRBV3-1, with D possibly being TRBD1 (5 bases). Trimming pared 11 bases from V and 6 bases from J, leaving 13 bases between. Germline CDR1 and CDR2: LGHDT and YNNKEL (reference sequence). The CDR3 runs 11 residues. CDR3 region: CASRGVAEAFF. The CDR3 DNA is TGTGCCTCCCGGGGGGTTGCTGAAGCTTTCTTT. The variable domain in full, completed from reference TRBV3-1 and TRBJ1-1, reads DTAVSQTPKYLVTQMGNDKSIKCEQNLGHDTMYWYKQDSKKFLKIMFSYNNKELIINETVPNRFSPKSPDKAHLNLHINSLELGDSAVYFCASRGVAEAFFGQGTRLTVV.

This sequence joins TRBV6-2 or TRBV6-3 and TRBJ2-1; TRBD2 agrees at 11 bases. The CDR3 has 15 residues. Germline V gene lookup returns CDR1 MNHEY and CDR2 SVGEGT. After removal of 6 bases from V and 9 bases from J, the junction contained 10 bases not matched to a gene. CDR3 coding DNA: TGTGCCAGCAGGGTGACTAGCGGGAAGAAAGGTGAGCAGTTCTTC. Encoded protein: CASRVTSGKKGEQFF.

This clonotype was seen at least ten times. The rearrangement links TRBV5-1 to TRBJ2-7; possible D gene TRBD1, 5 bases. V was pared by 3 bases and J by 4 bases, with 11 bases between. In germline, CDR1 is SGHRS, CDR2 YFSETQ. CDR3 length: 13 residues. This CDR3 reads CASSYVDKYEQYF. The CDR3 DNA is TGCGCCAGCAGCTATGTGGACAAGTACGAGCAGTACTTC.

This clonotype was counted ten times or more. The chain joins TRBV2 to TRBJ2-2; 9 nucleotides agree with TRBD1. Germline V gene lookup returns CDR1 SNHLY and CDR2 FYNNEI. The CDR3 spans 14 residues. The junction had 6 bases not matched to a gene; V was cut back by 6 bases and J by 7 bases. This CDR3 is CASRRTGVNGELFF. The CDR3 region has the DNA TGTGCCAGCAGACGGACAGGGGTAAACGGGGAGCTGTTTTTT.

This clonotype has at least ten counts. V gene TRBV7-3 combines with J gene TRBJ2-3; D uncertain. Germline CDR1 reads SGHTA; CDR2 reads FQGTGA. V lost 5 bases and J lost 1, with 7 bases in between. The CDR3 is 13 residues long. The CDR3 loop reads CASSREGTDTQYF. Written as DNA, the CDR3 is TGTGCCAGCAGCCGAGAGGGCACAGATACGCAGTATTTT.

J is TRBJ2-7 and V is TRBV6-1, with TRBD2 identical over 14 bases. This CDR3 is 18 amino acids long. The V and J ends lost 6 bases and 7 bases, in that order; junction bases with no gene match: 17. Per the germline V gene, CDR1 is MNHNS and CDR2 is SASEGT. CDR3 DNA sequence: TGTGCCAGCAGCAGACTAGTCCCGGGACTAGCGGGAGTTGGAGAGCAGTACTTC. Amino acids: CASSRLVPGLAGVGEQYF.

The J gene is TRBJ2-5, the V gene TRBV7-2; D is possibly TRBD1 or TRBD2 (5 bases each). V was clipped by 2 bases and J by 1 base, with 14 bases between them. The CDR3 contains 16 residues. Germline CDR1 and CDR2: SGHTA and FQGNSA. The CDR3 nucleotides read TGTGCCAGCAGCTTATTGGGTGGGGGTCCCCAAGAGACCCAGTACTTC. This encodes CASSLLGGGPQETQYF.

The V gene is TRBV20-1, the J gene TRBJ2-2; 10 bases agree with TRBD2. V trimming: 6 bases; J trimming: 0 bases; junction bases outside the gene matches: 4. CDR1 and CDR2 from the germline V gene are DFQATT and SNEGSKA (reference sequence). CDR3 length: 15 amino acids. CDR3 nucleotide sequence: TGCAGTGCAATGCTAGCGGGGGCGAACACCGGGGAGCTGTTTTTT. Its protein product is CSAMLAGANTGELFF.

This clonotype has at least ten counts. The rearrangement joins TRBV7-2 to TRBJ2-5, with 11 bases lining up with TRBD1. Germline V gene sequence: CDR1 SGHTA, CDR2 FQGNSA. This CDR3 contains 15 residues. The V segment lost 5 bases and the J segment 5 bases; nucleotides outside the gene matches: 7. The CDR3 sequence is CASSKGQGVWETQYF. The CDR3 coding sequence is TGTGCCAGCAGCAAGGGACAGGGGGTATGGGAGACCCAGTACTTC.

This clonotype was seen more than once but under ten times. The chain uses TRBV2 and TRBJ2-1; 16 bases fit TRBD2. This CDR3 has 16 amino acids. Germline loops: CDR1 SNHLY, CDR2 FYNNEI. The trim removed 6 bases at V and 7 bases at J, leaving 6 bases unmatched. The CDR3 DNA is TGTGCCAGCAGGTCCGGGACTAGCGGGGGGGAGAATGAGCAGTTCTTC. Translated, it gives CASRSGTSGGENEQFF.

This clonotype has just a few counts. The chain joins TRBV11-2 to TRBJ1-4; TRBD1 might be the D (5 bases). The CDR3 contains 15 residues. Germline V gives CDR1 SGHAT, CDR2 FQNNGV. Deletions cut 4 bases from V and 8 bases from J, with 17 bases between. The CDR3 DNA reads TGTGCCAGCAGCTACGAACCAGGGCGAGGGGAAAAACTGTTTTTT. Amino acid sequence: CASSYEPGRGEKLFF.

This clonotype showed up just a few times. The chain joins TRBV20-1 to TRBJ1-2, with 12 bases that match TRBD1. V gave up 2 bases and J gave up 4 bases; unmatched junction bases: 11. The CDR3 has 17 amino acids. CDR1 DFQATT and CDR2 SNEGSKA come from the germline V gene (reference sequence). The CDR3 sequence: CSARNPGQGAGGYGYTF. In DNA, the CDR3 is TGCAGTGCTAGAAATCCGGGACAGGGGGCTGGTGGCTATGGCTACACCTTC.

The V gene is TRBV5-1, the J gene TRBJ2-1; TRBD2 is a possible D gene (7 bases). V was cut by 0 bases and J by 10 bases, with 11 bases left in between. The CDR3 spans 13 residues. CDR1 SGHRS and CDR2 YFSETQ come from the germline V gene. CDR3 sequence (DNA): TGCGCCAGCAGCTTGGGGGGGGGGCTCGAGCAGTTCTTC. Its protein is CASSLGGGLEQFF.

The chain uses TRBV7-6 and TRBJ2-2, with 11 bases identical to TRBD2. V lost 5 bases and J lost 5; bases outside the gene matches: 13. The CDR3 has 18 residues. Germline V gene lookup returns CDR1 SGHVS and CDR2 FNYEAQ. The CDR3 protein is CASSPGVGLAGGTGELFF. The CDR3, as DNA: TGTGCCAGCAGCCCGGGGGTCGGACTAGCGGGCGGTACCGGGGAGCTGTTTTTT.

This chain links TRBV18 with TRBJ1-1; tentatively, D is TRBD1 (6 bases). Germline assignment: CDR1 KGHSH and CDR2 LQKENI. Deletions cut 3 bases from V and 0 bases from J, with 14 bases between. CDR3 length: 16 residues. CDR3 in DNA: TGTGCCAGCTCACCCCGGGACAAACACATGAACACTGAAGCTTTCTTT. This sequence encodes CASSPRDKHMNTEAFF.

In its sample, this clonotype was seen once. Given a much more abundant clone one base away, this may be a read error. The chain recombines TRBV28 with TRBJ2-3, with D unclear. CDR3 size: 14 residues. The V and J ends lost 6 bases and 5 bases respectively, with 15 bases between them. Germline V CDR1 and CDR2: MDHEN, SYDVKM. As DNA, the CDR3 is TGTGCCAGCAGGGGTCGGCTAGTAGTAGATACGCAGTATTTT. Protein product: CASRGRLVVDTQYF.